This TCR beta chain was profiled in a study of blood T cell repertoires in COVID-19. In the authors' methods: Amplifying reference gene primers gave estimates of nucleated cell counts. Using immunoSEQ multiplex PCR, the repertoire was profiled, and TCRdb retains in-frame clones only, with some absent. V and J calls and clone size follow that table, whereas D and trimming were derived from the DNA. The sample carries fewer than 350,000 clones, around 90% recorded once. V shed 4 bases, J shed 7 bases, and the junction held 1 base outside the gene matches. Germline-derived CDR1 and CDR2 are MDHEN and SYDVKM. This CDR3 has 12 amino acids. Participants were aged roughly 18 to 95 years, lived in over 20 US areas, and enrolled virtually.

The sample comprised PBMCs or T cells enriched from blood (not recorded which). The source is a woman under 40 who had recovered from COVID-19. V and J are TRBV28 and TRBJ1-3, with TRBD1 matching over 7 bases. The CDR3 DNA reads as TGTGCCAGCAGTTCACAGGGGAACACCATATATTTT. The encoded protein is CASSSQGNTIYF.